The entry that follows covers one T cell receptor (beta chain) sequence. Antigen specificity is unknown. CDR3 length: 16 residues. In germline, CDR1 is MNHEY, CDR2 SMNVEV (reference sequence). V lost 2 bases and J lost 4; bases outside the gene matches: 6. The data stem from a study of graft-versus-host responses after intestinal transplantation. Study conclusions and caveats: Recipient marrow held GvH clones, some first seen in ileum or blood.

Only in-frame clones appear in the TCRdb table, and some are missing; sequencing was by immunoSEQ multiplex PCR. The repertoire holds 20,000 to 30,000 clones, with 70% to 90% as singletons. The V gene is TRBV27, the J gene TRBJ2-3, with TRBD2 matching over 10 bases. The sequences come from PBMCs, collected nearly 470 days after intestinal transplant. This TCR derives from a human patient who received an intestinal transplant, so some T cells may come from the graft donor. CDR3 protein: CASSLEAGGRADTQYF. CDR3 nucleotide sequence: TGTGCCAGCAGTTTAGAAGCGGGAGGGAGGGCAGATACGCAGTATTTT.